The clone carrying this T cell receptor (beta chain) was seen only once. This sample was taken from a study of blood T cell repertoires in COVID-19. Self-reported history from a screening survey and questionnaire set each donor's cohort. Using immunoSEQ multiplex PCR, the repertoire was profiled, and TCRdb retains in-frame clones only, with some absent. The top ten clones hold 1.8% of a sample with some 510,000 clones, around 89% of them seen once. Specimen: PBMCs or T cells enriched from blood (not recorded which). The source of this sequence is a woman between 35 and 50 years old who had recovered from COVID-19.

CDR3 sequence: CASSIYTGTGTSPLHF. CDR3 nucleotide sequence: TGTGCCAGTAGTATCTATACCGGGACAGGGACTTCACCCCTCCACTTT. This chain links TRBV19 with TRBJ1-6, with TRBD1 matching over 9 bases. The germline CDR1 and CDR2 sequences are LNHDA and SQIVND (reference sequence). V lost 3 bases, J lost 9 bases, and 9 bases stayed unmatched. The CDR3 sequence is 16 residues long. The variable domain in full, with the rest retrieved from reference TRBV19 and TRBJ1-6, is DGGITQSPKYLFRKEGQNVTLSCEQNLNHDAMYWYRQDPGQGLRLIYYSQIVNDFQKGDIAEGYSVSREKKESFPLTVTSAQKNPTAFYLCASSIYTGTGTSPLHFGNGTRLTVT.